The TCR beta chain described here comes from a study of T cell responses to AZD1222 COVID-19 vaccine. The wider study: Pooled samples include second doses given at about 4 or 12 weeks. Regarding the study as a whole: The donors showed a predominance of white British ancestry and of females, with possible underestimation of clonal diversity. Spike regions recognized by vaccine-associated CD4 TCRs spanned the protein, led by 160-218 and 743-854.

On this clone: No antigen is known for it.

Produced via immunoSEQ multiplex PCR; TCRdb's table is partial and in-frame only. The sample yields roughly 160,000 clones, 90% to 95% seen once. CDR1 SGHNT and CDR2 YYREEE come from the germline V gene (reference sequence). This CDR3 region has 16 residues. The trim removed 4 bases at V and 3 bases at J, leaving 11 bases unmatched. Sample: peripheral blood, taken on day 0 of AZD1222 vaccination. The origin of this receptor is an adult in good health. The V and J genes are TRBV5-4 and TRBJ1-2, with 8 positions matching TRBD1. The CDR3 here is CASSPSGQGVDYGYTF. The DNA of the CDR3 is TGTGCCAGCAGCCCGAGCGGACAGGGTGTCGACTATGGCTACACCTTC. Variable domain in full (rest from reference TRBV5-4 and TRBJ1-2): ETGVTQSPTHLIKTRGQQVTLRCSSQSGHNTVSWYQQALGQGPQFIFQYYREEENGRGNFPPRFSGLQFPNYSSELNVNALELDDSALYLCASSPSGQGVDYGYTFGSGTRLTVV.